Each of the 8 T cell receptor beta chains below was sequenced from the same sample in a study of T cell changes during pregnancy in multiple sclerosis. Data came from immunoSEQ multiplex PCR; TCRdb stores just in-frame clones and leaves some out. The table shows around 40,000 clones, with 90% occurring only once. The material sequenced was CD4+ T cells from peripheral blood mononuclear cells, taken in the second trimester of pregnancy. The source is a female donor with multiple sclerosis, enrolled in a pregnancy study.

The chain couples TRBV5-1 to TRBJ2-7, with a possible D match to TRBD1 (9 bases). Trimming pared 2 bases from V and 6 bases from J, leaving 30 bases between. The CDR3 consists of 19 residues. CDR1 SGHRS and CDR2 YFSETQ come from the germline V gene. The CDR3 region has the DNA TGCGCCAGCAGCTTCCGGGGGGGACAGGGCAATCCCCTCGTTGGCGAGCAGTACTTC. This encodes CASSFRGGQGNPLVGEQYF.

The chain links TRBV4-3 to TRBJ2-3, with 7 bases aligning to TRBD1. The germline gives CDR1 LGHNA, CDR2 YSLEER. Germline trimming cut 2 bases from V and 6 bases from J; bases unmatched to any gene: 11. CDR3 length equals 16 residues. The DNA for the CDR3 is TGCGCCAGCAGCCAAACCCCAGGGGGTTTAGTGGATACGCAGTATTTT. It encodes CASSQTPGGLVDTQYF.

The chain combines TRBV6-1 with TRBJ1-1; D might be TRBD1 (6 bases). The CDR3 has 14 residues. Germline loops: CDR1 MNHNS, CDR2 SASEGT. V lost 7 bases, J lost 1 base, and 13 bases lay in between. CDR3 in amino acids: CASKGGAPNTEAFF. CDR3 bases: TGTGCCAGCAAGGGGGGGGCGCCGAACACTGAAGCTTTCTTT.

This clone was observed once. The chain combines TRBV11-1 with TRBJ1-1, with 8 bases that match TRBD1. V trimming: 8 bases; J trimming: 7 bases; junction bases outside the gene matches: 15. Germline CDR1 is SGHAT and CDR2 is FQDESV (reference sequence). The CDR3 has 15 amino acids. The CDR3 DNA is TGTGCCAGCCTCAAGGACAGGGACGATCCGGGTGAAGCTTTCTTT. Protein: CASLKDRDDPGEAFF. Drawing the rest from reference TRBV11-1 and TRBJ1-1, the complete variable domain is EAEVAQSPRYKITEKSQAVAFWCDPISGHATLYWYRQILGQGPELLVQFQDESVVDDSQLPKDRFSAERLKGVDSTLKIQPAELGDSAMYLCASLKDRDDPGEAFFGQGTRLTVV.

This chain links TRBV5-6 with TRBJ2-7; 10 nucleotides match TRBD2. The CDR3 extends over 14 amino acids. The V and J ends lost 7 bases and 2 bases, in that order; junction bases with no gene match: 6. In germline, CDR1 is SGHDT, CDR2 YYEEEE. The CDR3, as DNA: TGTGCCAGCGGGCTGCTAGCGGGGGCCTACGAGCAGTACTTC. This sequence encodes CASGLLAGAYEQYF. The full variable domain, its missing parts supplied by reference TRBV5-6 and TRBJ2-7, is DAGVTQSPTHLIKTRGQQVTLRCSPKSGHDTVSWYQQALGQGPQFIFQYYEEEERQRGNFPDRFSGHQFPNYSSELNVNALLLGDSALYLCASGLLAGAYEQYFGPGTRLTVT.

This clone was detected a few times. In DNA, the CDR3 is TGTGCCAGCAGCTTAGCTGGACCGGGACAGATTAATTCACCCCTCCACTTT. Translation: CASSLAGPGQINSPLHF. V gene TRBV7-8 combines with J gene TRBJ1-6; 7 nucleotides line up with TRBD1. The CDR3 consists of 17 residues. Germline V gene data show CDR1 as SGHVS and CDR2 as FQNEAQ. Trimming removed 0 bases from V and 6 bases from J; junction bases left unmatched: 8.

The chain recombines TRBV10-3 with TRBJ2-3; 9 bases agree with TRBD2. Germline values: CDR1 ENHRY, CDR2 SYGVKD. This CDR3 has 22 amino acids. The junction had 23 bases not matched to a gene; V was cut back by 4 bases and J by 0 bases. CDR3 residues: CAISGTEERGAKLLTSTDTQYF. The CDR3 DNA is TGTGCCATCAGTGGTACGGAGGAGCGGGGGGCCAAACTCCTCACTAGCACAGATACGCAGTATTTT.

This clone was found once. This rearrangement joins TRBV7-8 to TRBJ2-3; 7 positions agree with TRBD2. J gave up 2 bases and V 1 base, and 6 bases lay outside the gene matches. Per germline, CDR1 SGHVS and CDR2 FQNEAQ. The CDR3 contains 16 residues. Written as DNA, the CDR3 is TGTGCCAGCAGCTTAGGTTTGGGACTAAACACAGATACGCAGTATTTT. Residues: CASSLGLGLNTDTQYF. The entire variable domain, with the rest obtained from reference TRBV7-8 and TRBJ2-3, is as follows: GAGVSQSPRYKVAKRGQDVALRCDPISGHVSLFWYQQALGQGPEFLTYFQNEAQLDKSGLPSDRFFAERPEGSVSTLKIQRTQQEDSAVYLCASSLGLGLNTDTQYFGPGTRLTVL.